The 13 T cell receptor beta chains listed next were all sequenced from one sample in a study of T-cell memory formation after mild COVID-19. TCRdb re-analysed the 5' RACE reads in MiXCR, keeping a single row per CDR3 protein. The data contain roughly 560,000 distinct CDR3 sequences, around 21% of them seen just once; the ten biggest clones take up around an eighth. The sequenced sample consisted of PBMCs or a T cell subset sorted from them (not recorded which). These receptors originate from an adult woman who had mild COVID-19 (a few samples of this study predate the infection). Cell type and time point are not known.

The rearrangement uses TRBV10-3 and TRBJ2-7, with TRBD1 as a possible D gene (7 bases). Germline CDR1 reads ENHRY; CDR2 reads SYGVKD. This CDR3 has 15 amino acids. Deletions cut 0 bases from V and 4 bases from J, with 13 bases between. The CDR3 region has the DNA TGTGCCATCAGTGAGTCATTTCAGGGGGGTTACGAGCAGTACTTC. As protein: CAISESFQGGYEQYF.

This chain links TRBV3-1 with TRBJ2-5; D could derive from TRBD1 or TRBD2 (6 bases each). Germline V lookup: CDR1 LGHDT, CDR2 YNNKEL (reference sequence). The ends were cut back, 3 bases at V and 5 bases at J, with 16 bases in the middle. The CDR3 is 15 residues long. CDR3 bases: TGTGCCAGCAGCCATCCCGTCGGGGGCGGGGAGACCCAGTACTTC. Residues: CASSHPVGGGETQYF.

The J gene is TRBJ2-6, the V gene TRBV6-5, with D perhaps matching TRBD1 (6 bases). CDR3 length: 14 amino acids. Per germline, CDR1 MNHEY and CDR2 SVGAGI. Deletions cut 8 bases from V and 6 bases from J, with 14 bases between. The chain's CDR3 is CASRRQAVANVLTF. For the CDR3, the DNA is TGTGCCAGCCGACGACAGGCGGTGGCCAACGTCCTGACTTTC.

The chain is built from TRBV6-5 and TRBJ2-7, with D possibly being TRBD2 (6 bases). The V gene's germline CDR1 is MNHEY and CDR2 SVGAGI. The CDR3 length is 15 residues. With 0 bases removed from V and 3 bases from J, the gap between germline ends came to 12 bases. The DNA for the CDR3 is TGTGCCAGCAGTTACTCGGCGGGACGCCTCTACGAGCAGTACTTC. This translates into CASSYSAGRLYEQYF.

This clonotype was seen more than once but under ten times. The V gene is TRBV5-4, the J gene TRBJ2-3; 11 positions match TRBD1. This CDR3 contains 15 residues. The ends lost 4 bases at V and 6 bases at J; junction bases unmatched: 7. CDR1 SGHNT and CDR2 YYREEE come from the germline V gene (reference sequence). This CDR3 is CASSPDRGLGDTQYF. As DNA, the CDR3 is TGTGCCAGCAGCCCGGACAGGGGGCTAGGGGATACGCAGTATTTT.

This chain connects TRBV12-3 or TRBV12-4 to TRBJ2-5; 12 bases line up with TRBD2. The CDR3 consists of 15 residues. The V segment lost 1 base and the J segment 7 bases; nucleotides outside the gene matches: 4. This CDR3 reads CASSLGLAGGLTQYF. The CDR3 nucleotides read TGTGCCAGCAGTTTAGGGCTAGCGGGGGGGTTGACCCAGTACTTC.

The CDR3: CASSEAPGAGYEQYF. The CDR3, as DNA: TGTGCCAGCAGTGAAGCGCCCGGGGCCGGCTACGAGCAGTACTTC. V and J are TRBV6-1 and TRBJ2-7; D is tentatively TRBD1 or TRBD2 (5 bases each). Germline-derived CDR1 and CDR2 are MNHNS and SASEGT. This CDR3 contains 15 residues. Between the trimmed V and J ends, which lost 0 bases and 3 bases, there was a span of 12 bases.

This clonotype was counted a few times. The chain employs TRBV25-1 and TRBJ2-5, with 8 bases lining up with TRBD2. This CDR3 has 16 amino acids. Germline V gene data show CDR1 as MGHDK and CDR2 as SYGVNS. Germline trimming cut 6 bases from V and 5 bases from J; bases unmatched to any gene: 14. In DNA, the CDR3 is TGTGCCAGCAGGGGCGGGAGGCAGGGTCGGTGGGAGACCCAGTACTTC. Translated: CASRGGRQGRWETQYF.

V gene TRBV6-5 combines with J gene TRBJ2-5; TRBD1 aligns across 8 bases. Germline V gene data show CDR1 as MNHEY and CDR2 as SVGAGI. Trimming cost V 10 bases and J 4 bases; bases outside gene matches: 14. The CDR3 loop spans 15 amino acids. Here the CDR3 DNA reads TGTGCCACAACGCCTACAGGGGGGTTGAGAGAGACCCAGTACTTC. Translated: CATTPTGGLRETQYF.

This clonotype was observed a few times. The chain is built from TRBV12-3 or TRBV12-4 and TRBJ1-1; D gene ambiguous. CDR3 length: 12 residues. V was shortened by 6 bases and J by 7 bases, with 12 bases between the two germline ends. For the CDR3, the DNA is TGTGCCAGCAGATCCCCTCGCGGTGAAGCTTTCTTT. It yields the protein CASRSPRGEAFF.

This chain connects TRBV6-2 or TRBV6-3 to TRBJ2-3, with D perhaps matching TRBD2 (5 bases). This CDR3 is 15 amino acids long. The V gene lost 6 bases and the J gene lost 2 bases, with 15 bases spanning the gap. Looked up from germline, CDR1 is MNHEY and CDR2 is SVGEGT. The CDR3 here is CASSLIGGFTDTQYF. The CDR3 nucleotides are TGTGCCAGCAGCTTAATCGGCGGGTTCACAGATACGCAGTATTTT.

In this sample, this clonotype turned up a few times. V gene TRBV5-1 combines with J gene TRBJ2-3; 13 nucleotides line up with TRBD2. This CDR3 has 14 amino acids. V lost 5 bases to trimming and J lost 6 bases; unmatched junction nucleotides: 3. Germline-derived CDR1 and CDR2 are SGHRS and YFSETQ. The CDR3 DNA is TGCGCCAGCAGGACTAGCGGGGGGCCGGATACGCAGTATTTT. Its translation is CASRTSGGPDTQYF.

Note on this clonotype: One end of the junction is discordant with germline, which a read error may explain. This CDR3 reads CASSIAGDPQYF. The CDR3 nucleotides are TGTGCCAGCAGTATAGCGGGAGATCCGCAGTATTTT. This rearrangement joins TRBV12-3 or TRBV12-4 to TRBJ2-3, with 9 bases identical to TRBD2. This CDR3 has 12 amino acids.